Listed below are T cell receptor beta chains from one sample, sequenced in a study of shared clonotypes between healthy human individuals. Generated by immunoSEQ multiplex PCR, the TCRdb table keeps only in-frame clones and is missing some. The data contain about 1.5 million clones, roughly 97% of them singletons. The sample was naive CD4+ T cells sorted from blood. Source of these receptors: a man in his thirties or forties in good health. The CDR3 runs from the conserved cysteine through the conserved F or W. D genes are given only for firm matches. A clone size is listed for some rows: how often the clone was seen (once, few, many), or a class if it is expanded.

>TRBV11-3|NA|TRBJ2-7|TRBD2
TGTGCCAGCAGCCCTAGTGCGGGAGGCTCCTACGAGCAGTACTTC
CASSPSAGGSYEQYF
>TRBV28|NA|TRBJ2-7|NA
TGTGCCAGCAGTCCCCCTAGGCCTTCCTACGAGCAGTACTTC
CASSPPRPSYEQYF
>TRBV29-1|NA|TRBJ2-6|NA
TGCAGCGTTGAAGAGACATCCGGGGCCAACGTCCTGACTTTC
CSVEETSGANVLTF
>TRBV18|NA|TRBJ1-5|NA
TGTGCCAGCTCACCCGAGGACCCTGATCAGCCCCAGCATTTT
CASSPEDPDQPQHF
>TRBV7-2|NA|TRBJ2-2|TRBD1
TGTGCCAGCAGCTTACGGACAGGAGGAACCGGGGAGCTGTTTTTT
CASSLRTGGTGELFF
>TRBV5-6|NA|TRBJ1-2|TRBD1
TGTGCCAGCAGCTTACAGGGGAATGACTATGGCTACACCTTC
CASSLQGNDYGYTF
>TRBV15|NA|TRBJ1-4|NA
TGTGCCACCAGCCTGGCGACGGGAACGGGTAGTGAAAAACTGTTTTTT
CATSLATGTGSEKLFF
>TRBV5-1|NA|TRBJ2-4|NA
TGCGCCAGCAACCCGGGTGCCTTGGAAGGGATTCAGTACTTC
CASNPGALEGIQYF
>TRBV28|NA|TRBJ2-7|TRBD2
TGTGCCAGCAGTTTTCGTTTCTTGGCTAGCGGGCAATACTCCTACGAGCAGTACTTC
CASSFRFLASGQYSYEQYF
>TRBV15|once|TRBJ1-1|TRBD1
TGTGCCACCAGCAGAGGGACAGGGAACTGGCGTGAAGCTTTCTTT
CATSRGTGNWREAFF
>TRBV29-1|NA|TRBJ2-3|TRBD1
TGCAGCGTAGGACAGGGAAGGGGGACAGATACGCAGTATTTT
CSVGQGRGTDTQYF
>TRBV5-8|NA|TRBJ2-1|NA
TGTGCCAGCAGCTTGATGGGCGTAAGGTTCAATGAGCAGTTCTTC
CASSLMGVRFNEQFF
>TRBV7-3|NA|TRBJ2-1|NA
TGTGCCAGCAGCTTCTCGGGCTACAATGAGCAGTTCTTC
CASSFSGYNEQFF
>TRBV19|once|TRBJ1-1|NA
TGTGCCAGTAGTATCGATCCGTCTGGGGTCACTGAAGCTTTCTTT
CASSIDPSGVTEAFF
>TRBV5-1|once|TRBJ1-3|NA
TGCGCCAGCAGCCACGATTGGGGAACTGGAAACACCATATATTTT
CASSHDWGTGNTIYF
>TRBV30|NA|TRBJ2-4|TRBD1
TGTGCCTGGAGTGTCCGTCCCGGGACAGGTCCCGGGGTAGCCAAAAACATTCAGTACTTC
CAWSVRPGTGPGVAKNIQYF
>TRBV4-3|NA|TRBJ2-3|TRBD2
TGCGCCAGCAGCCAAGAGGCAGGGGTAGCGGGAGGGTGGAGTAGCACAGATACGCAGTATTTT
CASSQEAGVAGGWSSTDTQYF
>TRBV5-1|NA|TRBJ2-1|TRBD1
TGCGCCAGCAGCAGGGACAGGAGATACAATGAGCAGTTCTTC
CASSRDRRYNEQFF
>TRBV4-3|NA|TRBJ2-5|TRBD2
TGCGCCAGCAGCCAAGCTAGCGGGAGTTTAGGGCAGACCCAGTACTTC
CASSQASGSLGQTQYF
>TRBV28|NA|TRBJ1-5|TRBD1
TGTGCCCACCGCCACAGGGGCGATAGCAATCAGCCCCAGCATTTT
CAHRHRGDSNQPQHF
>TRBV7-2|NA|TRBJ2-5|NA
TGTGCCAGCAGCTTGCCCAGCCAAGAGACCCAGTACTTC
CASSLPSQETQYF
>TRBV28|NA|TRBJ2-7|TRBD1
TGTGCCAGCAGTTTATACGGACAGGGAGATATCTACGAGCAGTACTTC
CASSLYGQGDIYEQYF
>TRBV7-3|NA|TRBJ2-2|NA
TGTGCCAGCAGTGCTAGTCGTGGTGCCGGGGAGCTGTTTTTT
CASSASRGAGELFF
>TRBV5-1|NA|TRBJ1-2|TRBD1
TGCGCCAGCAGCTTCATGGGACAGGGGGGAGAAGGCTACACCTTC
CASSFMGQGGEGYTF
>TRBV9|NA|TRBJ2-5|NA
TGTGCCAGCAGCGTAGCTACGCAGCAGGGCCAAGAGACCCAGTACTTC
CASSVATQQGQETQYF
>TRBV11-2|NA|TRBJ2-7|NA
TGTGCCAGCAGCTTAGCTATGGGGAACGAGCAGTACTTC
CASSLAMGNEQYF
>TRBV7-2|NA|TRBJ1-5|NA
TGTGCCAGCAGCTTCTCATCAGGGAGTGATCAGCCCCAGCATTTT
CASSFSSGSDQPQHF
>TRBV18|NA|TRBJ2-5|NA
TGTGCCAGCTCACCACTCGAGGGTGTGCTATGGCAAGAGACCCAGTACTTC
CASSPLEGVLWQETQYF
>TRBV30|NA|TRBJ2-5|NA
TGTGCCTGGAGTGTCGGGACACTAGGGGGGACCCAGTACTTC
CAWSVGTLGGTQYF